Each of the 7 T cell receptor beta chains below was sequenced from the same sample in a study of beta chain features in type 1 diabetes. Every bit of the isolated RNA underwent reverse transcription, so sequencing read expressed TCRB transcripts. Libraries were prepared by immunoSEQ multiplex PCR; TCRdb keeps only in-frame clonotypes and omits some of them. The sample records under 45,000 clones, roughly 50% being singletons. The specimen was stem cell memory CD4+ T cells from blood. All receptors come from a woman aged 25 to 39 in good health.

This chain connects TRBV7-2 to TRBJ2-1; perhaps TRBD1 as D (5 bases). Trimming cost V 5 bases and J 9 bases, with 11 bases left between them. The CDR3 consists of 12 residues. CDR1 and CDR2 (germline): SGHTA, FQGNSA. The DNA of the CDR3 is TGTGCCAGCAGCGAGATTGGGGCTGAGCAGTTCTTC. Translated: CASSEIGAEQFF.

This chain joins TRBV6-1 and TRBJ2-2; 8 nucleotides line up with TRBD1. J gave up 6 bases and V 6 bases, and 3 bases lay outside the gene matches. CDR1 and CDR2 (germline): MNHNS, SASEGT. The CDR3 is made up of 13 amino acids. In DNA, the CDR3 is TGTGCCAGCAGCGCAGGGGGCCCCGGGGAGCTGTTTTTT. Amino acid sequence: CASSAGGPGELFF.

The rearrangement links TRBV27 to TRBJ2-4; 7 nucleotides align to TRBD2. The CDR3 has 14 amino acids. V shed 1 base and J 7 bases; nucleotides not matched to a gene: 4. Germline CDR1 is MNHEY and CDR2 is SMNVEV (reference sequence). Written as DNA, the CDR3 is TGTGCCAGCAGTTTATGGCAGGGAGGGAACATTCAGTACTTC. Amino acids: CASSLWQGGNIQYF.

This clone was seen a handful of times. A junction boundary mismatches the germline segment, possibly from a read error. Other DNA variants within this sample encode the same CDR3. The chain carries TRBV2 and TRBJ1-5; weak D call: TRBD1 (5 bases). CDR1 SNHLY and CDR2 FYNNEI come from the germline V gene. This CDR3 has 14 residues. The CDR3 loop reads CASSGQFSNQPQHF. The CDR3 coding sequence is TGTGCCAGCAGTGGACAGTTCAGCAATCAGCCCCAGCACTTT.

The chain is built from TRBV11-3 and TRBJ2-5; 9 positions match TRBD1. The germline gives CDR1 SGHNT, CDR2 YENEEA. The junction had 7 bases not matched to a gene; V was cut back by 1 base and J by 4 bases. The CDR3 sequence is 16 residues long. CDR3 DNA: TGTGCCAGCAGCTTAGGTGTGACAGGGGGGCCAGAGACCCAGTACTTC. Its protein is CASSLGVTGGPETQYF.

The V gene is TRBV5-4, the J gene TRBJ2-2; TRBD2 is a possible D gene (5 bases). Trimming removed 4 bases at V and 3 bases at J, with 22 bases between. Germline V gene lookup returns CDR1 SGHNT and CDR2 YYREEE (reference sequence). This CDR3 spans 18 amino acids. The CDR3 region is CASSPPGLPAADTGELFF. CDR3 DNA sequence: TGTGCCAGCAGCCCCCCCGGACTCCCAGCAGCAGACACCGGGGAGCTGTTTTTT.

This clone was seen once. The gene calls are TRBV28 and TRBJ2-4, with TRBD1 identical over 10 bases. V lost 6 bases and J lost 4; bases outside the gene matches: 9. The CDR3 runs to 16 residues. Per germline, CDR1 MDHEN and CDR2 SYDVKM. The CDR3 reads CASSGGGQGQKNIQYF. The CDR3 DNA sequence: TGTGCCAGCAGCGGTGGGGGACAGGGGCAAAAAAACATTCAGTACTTC.